This T cell receptor beta chain appears in the sequencing data of a study of cytotoxic CD8 clonotypes in ibrutinib-treated CLL. The study's findings and limits: Whereas clonality rose at ibrutinib response, it declined toward baseline at progression.

Frozen-stored PBMCs produced approximately 2 micrograms of genomic DNA for TCR beta libraries. For this clone: Its specificity is not known.

The CDR3 is made up of 16 amino acids. With 0 bases removed from V and 1 base from J, the gap between germline ends came to 11 bases. Germline CDR1 and CDR2: SGHRS and YFSETQ. The planned depth of sequencing spanned 1 in 200,000 to 1 in 1 million T cells. Assay: immunoSEQ multiplex PCR; the TCRdb copy retains only in-frame clones and omits some. Among more than 8,000 clones listed, approximately 60% were seen once. The sample was PBMCs, taken before ibrutinib treatment. This TCR was sampled from a human donor with chronic lymphocytic leukemia. The gene calls are TRBV5-1 and TRBJ2-4, with D possibly TRBD2 on 6 matching bases. The CDR3 DNA is TGCGCCAGCAGCTTGGTCGGGGGAATCGCCAAAAACATTCAGTACTTC. Protein: CASSLVGGIAKNIQYF. Together with reference TRBV5-1 and TRBJ2-4, the CDR3 gives the full variable domain: KAGVTQTPRYLIKTRGQQVTLSCSPISGHRSVSWYQQTPGQGLQFLFEYFSETQRNKGNFPGRFSGRQFSNSRSEMNVSTLELGDSALYLCASSLVGGIAKNIQYFGAGTRLSVL.